The clone carrying this T cell receptor (beta chain) appeared a few times. One entry per CDR3 protein, called by TCRdb with MiXCR from the 5' RACE reads. The sample has some 150,000 distinct CDR3 sequences; 11% are singletons. The data originate from a study of T cells after yellow fever vaccination. This receptor was taken from a man aged 18 to 29 who received the YFV17D yellow fever vaccine. This specimen consisted of CD8+ T cells sorted from PBMCs, obtained 15 days after the yellow fever booster vaccination.

The CDR3 bases are TGTGCCAGCACTCAACAGGTTGGAGGTGAAAAACTGTTTTTT. Its protein is CASTQQVGGEKLFF. The V call is TRBV12-3 or TRBV12-4, the J call TRBJ1-4; D is perhaps TRBD1 (5 bases). The CDR3 contains 14 residues. The ends were cut back, 7 bases at V and 7 bases at J, with 16 bases in the middle.